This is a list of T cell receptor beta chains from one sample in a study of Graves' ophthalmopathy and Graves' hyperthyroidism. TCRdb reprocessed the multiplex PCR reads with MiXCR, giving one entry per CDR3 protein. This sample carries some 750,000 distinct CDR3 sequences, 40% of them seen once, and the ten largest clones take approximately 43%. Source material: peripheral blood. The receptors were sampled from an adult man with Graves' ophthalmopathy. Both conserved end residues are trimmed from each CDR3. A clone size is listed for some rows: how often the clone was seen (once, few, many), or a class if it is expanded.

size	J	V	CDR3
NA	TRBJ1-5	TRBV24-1	ATSDPGIYNQPQH
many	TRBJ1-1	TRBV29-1	GTGKADHTEAF
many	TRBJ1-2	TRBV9	ASSAHSGTGGFGYT
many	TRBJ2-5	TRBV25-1	ASSPPGTGSETQY
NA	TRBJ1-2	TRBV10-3	AISPGPRVLGGYT
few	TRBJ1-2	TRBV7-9	ASSQAGTGPNYGYT
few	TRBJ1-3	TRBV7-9	ASSLGGAAGNTIY
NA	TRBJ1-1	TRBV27	ASSLLDFTASNTEAF
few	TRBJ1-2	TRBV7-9	ASSPWDRVVENYGYT
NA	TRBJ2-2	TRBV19	ASSMPPSGINTGELF
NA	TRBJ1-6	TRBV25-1	ASSDVWANSPLH
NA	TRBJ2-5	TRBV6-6	ASSTTGTGDTQY
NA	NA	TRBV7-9	ASSFDAGDEQF
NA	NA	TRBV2	ASSPTGIYEQY
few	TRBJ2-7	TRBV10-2	ASRDSIGTGHSYEQY
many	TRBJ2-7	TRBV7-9	ASSPGGYEQY
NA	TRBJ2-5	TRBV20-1	SARDPIRGWETQY
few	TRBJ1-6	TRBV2	ASSLGFNSPLH
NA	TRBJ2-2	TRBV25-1	ASRHTSGSTGELF
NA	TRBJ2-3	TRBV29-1	SVEGLSESPDTQY
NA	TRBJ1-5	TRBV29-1	SVVETRGNVKTQH
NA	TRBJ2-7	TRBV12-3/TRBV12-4	ASSPHPSSYEQY
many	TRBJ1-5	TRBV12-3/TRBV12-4	ASSDGQPQH
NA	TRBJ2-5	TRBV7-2	ASGLGGLAGEGETQY
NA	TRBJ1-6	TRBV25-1	ASSTGQTNNSPLH
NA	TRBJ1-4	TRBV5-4	ASRHGTGTNEKLF
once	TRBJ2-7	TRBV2	ASSGTDRVASYEQY
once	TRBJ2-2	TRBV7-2	ASSSGGGVATEELF
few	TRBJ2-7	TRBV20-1	SAREPGRISYEQY
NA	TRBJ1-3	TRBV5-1	ASSLVADVGNTIY
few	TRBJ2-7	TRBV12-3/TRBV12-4	ASSRDGTSGYEQY
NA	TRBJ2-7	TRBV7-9	ASSFLGTDSYEQY
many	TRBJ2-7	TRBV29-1	SVVAAGSYEQY
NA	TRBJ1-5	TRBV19	ASSPRRGDYLSNQPQH
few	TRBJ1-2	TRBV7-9	ASDSRDRGRGEYGYT
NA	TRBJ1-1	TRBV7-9	ASSTIRGSYTEAF
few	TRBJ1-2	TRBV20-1	SAGAQEAGYGYT
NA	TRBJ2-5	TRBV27	ASKSRGMLETQY
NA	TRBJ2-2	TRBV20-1	SAAPLGQGVTGELF
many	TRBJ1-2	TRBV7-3	ASSLTGGLYGYT
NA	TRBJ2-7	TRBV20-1	SARGTPGEY
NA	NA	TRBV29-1	SVETLGEQF
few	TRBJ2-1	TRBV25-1	ASSEETVNEQF
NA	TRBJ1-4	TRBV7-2	ASSHREPNEKLL
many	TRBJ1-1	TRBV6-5	ASSREGTEAF
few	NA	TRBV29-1	SAATSEVRNIQY
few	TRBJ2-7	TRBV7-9	ASSIDTTPYEQY